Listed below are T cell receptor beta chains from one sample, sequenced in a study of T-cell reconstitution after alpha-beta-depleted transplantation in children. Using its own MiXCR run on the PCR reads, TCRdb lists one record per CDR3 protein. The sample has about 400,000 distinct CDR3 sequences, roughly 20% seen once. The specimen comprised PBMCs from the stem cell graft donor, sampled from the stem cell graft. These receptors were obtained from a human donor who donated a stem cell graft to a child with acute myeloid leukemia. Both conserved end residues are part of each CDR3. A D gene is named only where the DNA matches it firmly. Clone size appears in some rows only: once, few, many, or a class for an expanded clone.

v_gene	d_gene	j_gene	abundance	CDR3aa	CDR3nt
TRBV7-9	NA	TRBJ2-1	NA	CASSPPLGEQFF	TGTGCCAGCAGCCCCCCTCTGGGTGAGCAGTTCTTC
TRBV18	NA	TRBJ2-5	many	CASSPLLGRQETQYF	TGTGCCAGCTCACCACTACTAGGACGGCAAGAGACCCAGTACTTC
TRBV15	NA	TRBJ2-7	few	CATSTLRGQGEQYF	TGTGCCACCAGCACCTTGAGGGGCCAGGGAGAGCAGTACTTC
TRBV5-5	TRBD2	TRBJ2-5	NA	CASSLPSGRADETQYF	TGTGCCAGCAGCTTGCCGAGCGGGAGGGCCGATGAGACCCAGTACTTC
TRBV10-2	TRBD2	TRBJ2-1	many	CASSEIFDGRDNEQFF	TGCGCCAGCAGTGAGATCTTTGACGGGAGGGACAATGAGCAGTTCTTC
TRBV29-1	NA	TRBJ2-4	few	CSVISSGDIQYF	TGCAGCGTTATATCATCCGGAGACATTCAGTACTTC
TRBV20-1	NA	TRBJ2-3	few	CSAETGLSTDTQYF	TGCAGTGCCGAGACGGGCCTTAGCACAGATACGCAGTATTTT
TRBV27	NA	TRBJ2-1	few	CASSLSEGTYNEQFF	TGTGCCAGCAGTTTATCGGAAGGCACCTACAATGAGCAGTTCTTC
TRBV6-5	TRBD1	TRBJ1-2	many	CASLVPTGGYGYTF	TGTGCCAGCTTAGTGCCCACAGGGGGCTATGGCTACACCTTC
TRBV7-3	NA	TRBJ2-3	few	CASSSGRRTDTQYF	TGTGCCAGCAGCTCCGGACGGAGAACAGATACGCAGTATTTT
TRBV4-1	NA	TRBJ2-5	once	CASSPLIGETQYF	TGCGCCAGCAGCCCCCTGATTGGGGAGACCCAGTACTTC
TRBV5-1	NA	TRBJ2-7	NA	CASSWLAGESSYEQYF	TGCGCCAGCAGCTGGCTCGCAGGTGAGAGCTCCTACGAGCAGTACTTC
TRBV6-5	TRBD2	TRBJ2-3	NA	CASSYGGRAGTDTQYF	TGTGCCAGCAGTTACGGGGGGAGGGCTGGTACAGATACGCAGTATTTT
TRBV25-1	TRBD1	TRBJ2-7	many	CASSEGQTSYEQYF	TGTGCCAGCAGTGAGGGACAGACGAGCTACGAGCAGTACTTC
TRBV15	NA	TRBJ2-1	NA	CATSREVGQEQFF	TGTGCCACCAGCAGAGAGGTTGGCCAGGAGCAGTTCTTC
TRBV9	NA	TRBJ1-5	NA	CASSVAPDQPQHF	TGTGCCAGCAGCGTAGCCCCCGATCAGCCCCAGCATTTT
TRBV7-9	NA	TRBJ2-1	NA	CASSLLNEQFF	TGTGCCAGCAGCCTTCTCAATGAGCAGTTCTTC
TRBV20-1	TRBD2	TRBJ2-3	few	CSGYRAGGPSTDTQYF	TGCAGTGGTTACAGGGCGGGAGGGCCTAGCACAGATACGCAGTATTTT
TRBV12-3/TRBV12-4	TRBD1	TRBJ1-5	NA	CASSLKGADNQPQHF	TGTGCCAGCAGTTTGAAGGGGGCCGACAATCAGCCCCAGCATTTT
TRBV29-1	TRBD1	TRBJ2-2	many	CSVGGGQGAWELFF	TGCAGCGTTGGGGGGGGACAGGGGGCTTGGGAGCTGTTTTTT
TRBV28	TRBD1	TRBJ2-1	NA	CASSPHSGTGDNEQFF	TGTGCCAGCAGCCCTCATTCCGGGACAGGCGACAATGAGCAGTTCTTC
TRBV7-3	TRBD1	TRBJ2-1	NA	CASRSPRTGEIISYNEQFF	TGTGCCAGCAGATCTCCGAGGACAGGGGAGATTATCTCCTACAATGAGCAGTTCTTC
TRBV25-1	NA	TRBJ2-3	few	CASSEVQKDTQYF	TGTGCCAGCAGTGAAGTACAGAAAGATACGCAGTATTTT
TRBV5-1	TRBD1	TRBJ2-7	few	CASSLARTGAYEQYF	TGCGCCAGCAGCTTGGCTAGGACAGGGGCCTACGAGCAGTACTTC
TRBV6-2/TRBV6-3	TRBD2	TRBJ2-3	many	CASSKEAGARADTQYF	TGTGCCAGCAGTAAGGAAGCGGGAGCACGGGCAGATACGCAGTATTTT
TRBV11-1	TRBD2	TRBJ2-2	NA	CASSPGTSGAINTGELFF	TGTGCCAGCAGCCCCGGGACTAGCGGGGCTATCAACACCGGGGAGCTGTTTTTT
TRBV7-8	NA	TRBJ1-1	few	CASSSSVYAFF	TGTGCCAGCAGCTCCAGTGTGTATGCTTTCTTT
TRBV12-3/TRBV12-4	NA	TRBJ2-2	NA	CATLREIGELFF	TGTGCCACCCTCCGGGAAATCGGGGAGCTGTTTTTT
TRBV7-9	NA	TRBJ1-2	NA	CASSPQDYGYTF	TGTGCCAGCAGCCCTCAGGATTATGGCTACACCTTC
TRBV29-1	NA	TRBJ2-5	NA	CSVVPAGFHQETQYF	TGCAGCGTTGTTCCCGCGGGATTTCACCAAGAGACCCAGTACTTC
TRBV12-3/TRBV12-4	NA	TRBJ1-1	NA	CASSFVRNEAFF	TGTGCCAGCAGTTTCGTTAGGAATGAAGCTTTCTTT
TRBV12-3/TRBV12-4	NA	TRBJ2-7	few	CASSQRLGTQAYEQYF	TGTGCCAGCAGTCAAAGATTGGGGACGCAGGCTTACGAGCAGTACTTC
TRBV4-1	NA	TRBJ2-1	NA	CASSQPKTGSYNEQFF	TGCGCCAGCAGCCAGCCAAAGACAGGCTCCTACAATGAGCAGTTCTTC
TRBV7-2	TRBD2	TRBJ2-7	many	CASSPGLAGREQYF	TGTGCCAGCAGCCCGGGACTAGCGGGACGGGAGCAGTACTTC
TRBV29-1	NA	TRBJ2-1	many	CSVGPAHGEQFF	TGCAGCGTTGGTCCCGCCCACGGTGAGCAGTTCTTC
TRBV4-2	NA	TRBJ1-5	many	CASSQDRVQPQHF	TGTGCCAGCAGCCAAGACAGGGTTCAGCCCCAGCATTTT
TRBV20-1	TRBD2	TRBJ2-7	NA	CSAHTGLASDERYF	TGCAGTGCACACACGGGACTAGCGAGCGACGAGCGGTACTTC
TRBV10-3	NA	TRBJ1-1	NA	CAISEPGSTEAFF	TGTGCCATCAGTGAGCCAGGGAGCACTGAAGCTTTCTTT
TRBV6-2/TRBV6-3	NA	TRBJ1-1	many	CASSYSGRGNTEAFF	TGTGCCAGCAGTTACTCCGGCAGGGGAAACACTGAAGCTTTCTTT
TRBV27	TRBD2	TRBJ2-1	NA	CASSAFSGSWNEQFF	TGTGCCAGCAGTGCCTTTAGCGGGAGCTGGAATGAGCAGTTCTTC
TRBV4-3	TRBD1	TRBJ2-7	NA	CASSTRQGLVQYF	TGCGCCAGCAGCACGCGACAGGGCCTTGTGCAGTACTTC
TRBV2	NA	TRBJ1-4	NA	CASSEVTGATNEKLFF	TGTGCCAGCAGTGAGGTCACGGGGGCTACTAATGAAAAACTGTTTTTT
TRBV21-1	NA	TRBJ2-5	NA	CASSKGAGRETQYF	TGTGCCAGCAGCAAAGGGGCAGGGAGAGAGACCCAGTACTTC
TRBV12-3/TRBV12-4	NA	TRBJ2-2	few	CASSLESSGELFF	TGTGCCAGCAGTTTAGAGTCCTCCGGGGAGCTGTTTTTT
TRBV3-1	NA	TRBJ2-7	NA	CASRRTGVTYEQYF	TGTGCCAGCAGGAGGACGGGAGTCACCTACGAGCAGTACTTC
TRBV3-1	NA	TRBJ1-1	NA	CASSHALNTEAFF	TGTGCCAGCAGCCACGCCCTGAACACTGAAGCTTTCTTT
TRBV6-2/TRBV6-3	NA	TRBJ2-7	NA	CASSSDERAAYEQYF	TGTGCCAGCAGTTCCGACGAGCGGGCCGCCTACGAGCAGTACTTC
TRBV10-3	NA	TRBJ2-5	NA	CATGQGEETQYF	TGTGCCACGGGGCAGGGTGAAGAGACCCAGTACTTC
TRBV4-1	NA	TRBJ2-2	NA	CASSQVQAGGELFF	TGCGCCAGCAGCCAAGTTCAGGCGGGCGGGGAGCTGTTTTTT
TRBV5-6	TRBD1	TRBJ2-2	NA	CASSTGTGSHTGELFF	TGTGCCAGCAGCACCGGGACAGGTTCCCACACCGGGGAGCTGTTTTTT
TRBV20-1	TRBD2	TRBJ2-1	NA	CSARVAAGGYEQFF	TGCAGTGCTAGAGTGGCAGCGGGAGGCTATGAGCAGTTCTTC
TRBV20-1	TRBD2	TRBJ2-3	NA	CSAREGLAGVDTQYF	TGCAGTGCTAGGGAGGGACTAGCGGGAGTAGATACGCAGTATTTT
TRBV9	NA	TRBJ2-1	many	CASSVAGAYNEQFF	TGTGCCAGCAGCGTAGCGGGAGCGTACAATGAGCAGTTCTTC
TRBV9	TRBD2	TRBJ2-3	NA	CASSSASGSLTDTQYF	TGTGCCAGCAGCTCCGCGAGCGGGAGTCTCACAGATACGCAGTATTTT
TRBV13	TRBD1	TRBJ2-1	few	CASGRTGQGIVEQFF	TGTGCCAGCGGCCGGACTGGACAGGGTATCGTTGAGCAGTTCTTC
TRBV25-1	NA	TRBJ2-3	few	CASSGRGRPGMPQYF	TGTGCCAGCAGCGGCAGGGGCCGCCCAGGGATGCCGCAGTATTTT
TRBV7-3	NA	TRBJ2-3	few	CASSPPGSDTQYF	TGTGCCAGCAGCCCGCCGGGGTCAGATACGCAGTATTTT
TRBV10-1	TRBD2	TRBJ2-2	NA	CASRTPGTSGRTNTGELFF	TGCGCCAGCAGAACTCCCGGGACTAGCGGGAGAACGAACACCGGGGAGCTGTTTTTT